Described below is a single T cell receptor beta chain sequence and its context. The data are from a study of cytomegalovirus exposure and HLA in healthy donors. Both 60 Vbeta primers and 13 Jbeta primers went into the PCR. Profiling relied on immunoSEQ multiplex PCR, and the TCRdb table lists in-frame clones only, not all of them. The sample includes around 180,000 clones, around 80% of them seen just once. Germline V gene sequence: CDR1 SEHNR, CDR2 FQNEAQ (reference sequence). This CDR3 contains 16 residues. Trimming took off 4 bases at V and 0 bases at J, with 14 bases between the two ends. The source of this sequence is a woman aged 50 to 65 in good health and CMV-seropositive. The chain carries TRBV7-9 and TRBJ2-3, with D tentatively TRBD2 (6 bases). Sequenced sample: PBMCs. The CDR3 protein is CASSSSGGVSTDTQYF. CDR3 DNA: TGTGCCAGCAGCTCCTCGGGCGGGGTAAGCACAGATACGCAGTATTTT.